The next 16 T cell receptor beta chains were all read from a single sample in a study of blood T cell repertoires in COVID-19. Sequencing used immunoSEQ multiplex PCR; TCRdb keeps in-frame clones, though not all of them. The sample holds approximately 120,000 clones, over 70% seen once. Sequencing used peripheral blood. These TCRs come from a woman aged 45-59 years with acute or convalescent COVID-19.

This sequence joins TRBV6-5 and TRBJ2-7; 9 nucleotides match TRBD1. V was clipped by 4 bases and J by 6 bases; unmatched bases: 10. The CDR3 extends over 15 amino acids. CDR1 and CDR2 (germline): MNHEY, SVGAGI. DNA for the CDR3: TGTGCCAGCAGTTTCGGGACAGGGAAATCGCGCGAGCAGTACTTC. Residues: CASSFGTGKSREQYF.

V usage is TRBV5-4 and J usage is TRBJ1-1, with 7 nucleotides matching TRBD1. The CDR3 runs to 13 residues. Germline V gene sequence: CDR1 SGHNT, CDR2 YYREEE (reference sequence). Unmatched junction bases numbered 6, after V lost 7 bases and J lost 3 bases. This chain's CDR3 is CASRLDRDTEAFF. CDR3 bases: TGTGCCAGCCGACTCGACAGGGACACTGAAGCTTTCTTT.

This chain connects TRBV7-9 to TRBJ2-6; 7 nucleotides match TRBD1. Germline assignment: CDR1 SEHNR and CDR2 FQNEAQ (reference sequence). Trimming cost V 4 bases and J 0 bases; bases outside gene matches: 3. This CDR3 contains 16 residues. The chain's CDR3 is CASSYDRDSGANVLTF. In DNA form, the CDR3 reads TGTGCCAGCAGCTACGACAGGGACTCTGGGGCCAACGTCCTGACTTTC.

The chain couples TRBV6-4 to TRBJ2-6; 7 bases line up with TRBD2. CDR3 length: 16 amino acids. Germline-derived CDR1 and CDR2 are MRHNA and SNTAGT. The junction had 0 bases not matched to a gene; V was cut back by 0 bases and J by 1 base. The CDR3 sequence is CASSDSAGSGANVLTF. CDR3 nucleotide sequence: TGTGCCAGCAGTGACTCAGCGGGGTCTGGGGCCAACGTCCTGACTTTC.

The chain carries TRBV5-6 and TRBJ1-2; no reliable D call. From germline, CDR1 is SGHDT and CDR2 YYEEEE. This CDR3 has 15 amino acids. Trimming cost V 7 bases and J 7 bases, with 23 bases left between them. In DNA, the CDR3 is TGTGCCAGCGGGCGGCGGGAGGTGGCTTCGGGTGGCTACACCTTC. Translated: CASGRREVASGGYTF.

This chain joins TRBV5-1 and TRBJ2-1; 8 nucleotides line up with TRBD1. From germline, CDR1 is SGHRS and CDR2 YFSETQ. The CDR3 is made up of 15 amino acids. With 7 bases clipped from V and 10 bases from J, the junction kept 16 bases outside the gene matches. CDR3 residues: CASVRGVMGQEEQFF. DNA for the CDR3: TGCGCCAGCGTTAGGGGGGTTATGGGACAGGAGGAGCAGTTCTTC.

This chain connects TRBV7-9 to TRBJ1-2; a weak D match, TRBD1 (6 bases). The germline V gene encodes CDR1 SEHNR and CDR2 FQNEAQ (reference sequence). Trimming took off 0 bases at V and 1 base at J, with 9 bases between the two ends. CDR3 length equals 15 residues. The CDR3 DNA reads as TGTGCCAGCAGCTTAGCGCAGGGGCTTAACTATGGCTACACCTTC. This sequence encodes CASSLAQGLNYGYTF.

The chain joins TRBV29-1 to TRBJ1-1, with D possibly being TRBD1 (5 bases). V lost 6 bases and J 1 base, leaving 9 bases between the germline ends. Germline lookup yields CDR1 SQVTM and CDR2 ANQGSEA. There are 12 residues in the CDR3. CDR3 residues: CSVPGGNTEAFF. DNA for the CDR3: TGCAGCGTGCCGGGGGGGAACACTGAAGCTTTCTTT.

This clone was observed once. The CDR3 sequence: CASSRQSMNTEAFF. Here the CDR3 DNA reads TGCGCCAGCAGCCGACAGTCTATGAACACTGAAGCTTTCTTT. The rearrangement uses TRBV5-1 and TRBJ1-1; D perhaps matches TRBD1 (5 bases). With 4 bases removed from V and 0 bases from J, the gap between germline ends came to 10 bases. Germline CDR1 SGHRS, CDR2 YFSETQ. CDR3 length: 14 amino acids.

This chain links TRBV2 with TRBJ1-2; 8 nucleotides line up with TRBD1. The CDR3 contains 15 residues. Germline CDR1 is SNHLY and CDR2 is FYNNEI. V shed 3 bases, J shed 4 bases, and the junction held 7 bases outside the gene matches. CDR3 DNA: TGTGCCAGCAGTGAGGACAGGGAAAGTTTCTATGGCTACACCTTC. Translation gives CASSEDRESFYGYTF.

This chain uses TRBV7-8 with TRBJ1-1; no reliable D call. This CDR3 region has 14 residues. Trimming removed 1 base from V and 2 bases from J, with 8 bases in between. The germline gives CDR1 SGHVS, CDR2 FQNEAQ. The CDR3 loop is CASSLGGSNTEAFF. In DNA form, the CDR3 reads TGTGCCAGCAGCTTAGGAGGGAGTAACACTGAAGCTTTCTTT.

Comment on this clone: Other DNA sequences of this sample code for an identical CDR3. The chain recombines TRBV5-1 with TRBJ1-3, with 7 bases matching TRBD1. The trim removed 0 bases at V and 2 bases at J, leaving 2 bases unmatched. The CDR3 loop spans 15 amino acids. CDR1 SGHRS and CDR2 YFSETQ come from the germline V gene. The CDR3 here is CASSLEGGAGNTIYF. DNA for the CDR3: TGCGCCAGCAGCTTGGAAGGGGGCGCTGGAAACACCATATATTTT.

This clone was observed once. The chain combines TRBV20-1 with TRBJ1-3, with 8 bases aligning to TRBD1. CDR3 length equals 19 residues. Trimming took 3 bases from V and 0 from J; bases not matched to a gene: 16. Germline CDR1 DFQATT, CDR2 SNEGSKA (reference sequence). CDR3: CSASRLGTGPISSGNTIYF. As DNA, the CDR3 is TGCAGTGCTAGTCGCCTTGGGACAGGACCAATATCCTCTGGAAACACCATATATTTT.

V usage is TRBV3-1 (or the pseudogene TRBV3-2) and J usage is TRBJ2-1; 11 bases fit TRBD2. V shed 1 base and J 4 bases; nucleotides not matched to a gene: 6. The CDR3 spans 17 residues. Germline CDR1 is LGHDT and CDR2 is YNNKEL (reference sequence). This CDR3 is CASSQGRTSGLYNEQFF. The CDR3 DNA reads TGTGCCAGCAGCCAAGGCCGGACTAGCGGGCTTTACAATGAGCAGTTCTTC.

CDR3 residues: CASRQRGPQTIPSGNTIYF. In DNA form, the CDR3 reads TGTGCCAGCAGACAAAGGGGGCCCCAAACCATCCCCTCTGGAAACACCATATATTTT. This sequence joins TRBV28 and TRBJ1-3, with 7 bases fitting TRBD1. V dropped 6 bases and J dropped 0; count of bases not matched to a gene: 17. CDR3 length equals 19 residues. CDR1 and CDR2 (germline): MDHEN, SYDVKM.

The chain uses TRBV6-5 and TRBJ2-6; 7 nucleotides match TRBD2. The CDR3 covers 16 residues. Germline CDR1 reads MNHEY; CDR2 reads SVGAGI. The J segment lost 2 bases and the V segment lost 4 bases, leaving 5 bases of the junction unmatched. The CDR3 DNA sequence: TGTGCCAGCAGTTCCGGGAGGTTGGCTGGGGCCAACGTCCTGACTTTC. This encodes CASSSGRLAGANVLTF.